This T cell receptor (beta chain) came from a study of T cells in Graves' hyperthyroidism and ophthalmopathy. The wider study: Peripheral blood was secured at the point of initial diagnosis, before any treatment.

RNA transcripts provided the source from which TCR beta CDR3 regions were amplified. Using the HTBI primer set, a first-round RT-PCR was run on the TCR CDR3. From the multiplex PCR reads, TCRdb called clonotypes with MiXCR, one entry per CDR3 protein. The data contain about 350,000 distinct CDR3 sequences, roughly 13% of them singletons. Germline V CDR1 and CDR2: SEHNR, FQNEAQ (reference sequence). This CDR3 is built from 16 residues. The V and J ends lost 1 base and 1 base respectively, with 13 bases between them. The source is a woman aged 25-40 years with Graves' hyperthyroidism. Sequencing was done on a sample of blood. This chain connects TRBV7-9 to TRBJ1-1; a possible D gene is TRBD1 (5 bases). The DNA of the CDR3 is TGTGCCAGCAGCTTAGGTAGGGGTACGAGGAACACTGAAGCTTTCTTT. Its translation: CASSLGRGTRNTEAFF.